The 17 T cell receptor beta chains presented below share a single source sample, sequenced in a study of T cells in Graves' hyperthyroidism and ophthalmopathy (dated by TCRdb to about 2019). Libraries were constructed by multiplex PCR. Instrument used: Illumina HiSeq 2000. The TCR beta CDR3 regions were amplified from the RNA transcripts. The TCR CDR3 was subjected to a first round of RT-PCR using the HTBI primer set and the Qiagen OneStep RT-PCR kit. TCRdb itself trimmed the public reads at Q25 with fastp, ran MiXCR and retained productive beta chains. CDR3 protein sequences are deduplicated, and each keeps its most common genes and DNA. This sample lists about 290,000 distinct CDR3 sequences; 13% were detected once. The ten largest clones take up about 8% of the sample. Material: blood. The receptors shown here come from a woman in her twenties or thirties with Graves' hyperthyroidism that later progressed to Graves' ophthalmopathy.

This clonotype was seen repeatedly, ten times or more. V and J are TRBV28 and TRBJ2-2, with a possible D match to TRBD1 (6 bases). V was trimmed by 10 bases and J by 5 bases, leaving 11 bases between them. CDR3 length equals 12 residues. From germline, CDR1 is MDHEN and CDR2 SYDVKM. As DNA, the CDR3 is TGTGCCACAAGGACAGTTACCGGGGAGCTGTTTTTT. Amino acid sequence: CATRTVTGELFF.

There are many counts of this clonotype. V usage is TRBV6-1 and J usage is TRBJ2-2; D not resolved. V was shortened by 4 bases and J by 0 bases, with 18 bases between the two germline ends. The CDR3 consists of 18 residues. Germline V gene data show CDR1 as MNHNS and CDR2 as SASEGT. The CDR3 DNA reads as TGTGCCAGCAGTGCTATCTCACCTCTACTTTCGAACACCGGGGAGCTGTTTTTT. This translates into CASSAISPLLSNTGELFF.

This clonotype has more than one count but fewer than ten. Given a much more abundant clone one base away, this may be a read error. The chain links TRBV7-3 to TRBJ1-1; D gene unclear. The CDR3 runs 13 residues. Germline loops: CDR1 SGHTA, CDR2 FQGTGA. CDR3 sequence reads: CVSRRTADTEAFF. CDR3 sequence (DNA): TGTGTCAGCAGGAGAACAGCGGACACTGAAGCTTTCTTT.

The gene calls are TRBV5-6 and TRBJ2-7; D not resolved. Germline V lookup: CDR1 SGHDT, CDR2 YYEEEE. This CDR3 spans 13 amino acids. V shed 3 bases and J shed 2 bases, with 9 bases lying between them. This chain's CDR3 is CASSSIDTYEQYF. DNA of the CDR3: TGTGCCAGCAGCTCGATCGACACCTACGAGCAGTACTTC.

This clonotype was detected many times. The chain links TRBV4-1 to TRBJ2-7, with D maybe TRBD1 (6 bases). V dropped 5 bases and J dropped 0 bases, with 14 bases sitting between them. Germline values: CDR1 MGHRA, CDR2 YSYEKL. The length of the CDR3 is 15 residues. The chain's CDR3 is CASSEQGYSSYEQYF. In DNA, the CDR3 is TGCGCCAGCAGCGAACAGGGATACAGCTCCTACGAGCAGTACTTC.

This clonotype showed up just a few times. The chain's CDR3 is CASRVDGYPYNEQFF. The CDR3 DNA follows: TGTGCCAGCAGGGTAGACGGGTACCCTTACAATGAGCAGTTCTTC. The chain couples TRBV11-2 to TRBJ2-1; the D is unclear. Trimming stripped 6 bases from V and 4 bases from J, with 16 bases between. CDR3 size: 15 residues. Germline CDR1 SGHAT, CDR2 FQNNGV.

This clonotype was seen ten or more times. This rearrangement joins TRBV7-9 to TRBJ2-5, with no clear D. This CDR3 region has 13 residues. The germline V gene encodes CDR1 SEHNR and CDR2 FQNEAQ (reference sequence). Trimming pared 1 base from V and 5 bases from J, leaving 8 bases between. In DNA form, the CDR3 reads TGTGCCAGCAGCTTAGGTTTGGGGGAGACCCAGTACTTC. Translated, it gives CASSLGLGETQYF.

Many counts were recorded for this clonotype. The CDR3 bases are TGCGCCAGCAGCTTAAATAGCGGGGAAGGCGAGCAGTACTTC. Protein product: CASSLNSGEGEQYF. The rearrangement links TRBV5-1 to TRBJ2-7, with 8 bases that match TRBD2. CDR3 length equals 14 residues. Germline V gene lookup returns CDR1 SGHRS and CDR2 YFSETQ. J gave up 6 bases and V 2 bases, and 7 bases lay outside the gene matches. The entire variable domain, with the rest obtained from reference TRBV5-1 and TRBJ2-7, is as follows: KAGVTQTPRYLIKTRGQQVTLSCSPISGHRSVSWYQQTPGQGLQFLFEYFSETQRNKGNFPGRFSGRQFSNSRSEMNVSTLELGDSALYLCASSLNSGEGEQYFGPGTRLTVT.

This clonotype was detected many times. This chain connects TRBV27 to TRBJ2-7; D possibly corresponds to TRBD2 (6 bases). V was shortened by 3 bases and J by 3 bases, with 18 bases between the two germline ends. The CDR3 runs to 16 residues. CDR1 is MNHEY and CDR2 is SMNVEV in the germline V gene (reference sequence). This CDR3 is CASSLLADGRYYEQYF. The CDR3 DNA follows: TGTGCCAGCAGTTTGTTGGCGGACGGGAGATACTACGAGCAGTACTTC.

On this clonotype: This sequence may be a read error, since a much larger clone differs from it by one base. The CDR3 reads CASSLVADEQFF. DNA of the CDR3: TGTGCCAGCAGCTTAGTAGCCGATGAGCAGTTCTTC. This chain uses TRBV7-9 with TRBJ2-1; no clear D. This CDR3 has 12 residues. The V end lost 1 base, the J end lost 8 bases, and 6 bases lay between the germline ends. Germline CDR1 SEHNR, CDR2 FQNEAQ (reference sequence).

This clonotype showed up many times. V and J are TRBV7-3 and TRBJ2-2; D remains ambiguous. The V gene's germline CDR1 is SGHTA and CDR2 FQGTGA. Trimming took 6 bases from V and 2 from J, leaving 7 bases between them. This CDR3 has 13 amino acids. CDR3 nucleotide sequence: TGTGCCAGCAGTGCAACAAACACCGGGGAGCTGTTTTTT. Encoded protein: CASSATNTGELFF. The variable domain in full, completed from reference TRBV7-3 and TRBJ2-2, reads GAGVSQTPSNKVTEKGKYVELRCDPISGHTALYWYRQSLGQGPEFLIYFQGTGAADDSGLPNDRFFAVRPEGSVSTLKIQRTERGDSAVYLCASSATNTGELFFGEGSRLTVL.

This clonotype was seen ten or more times. The rearrangement joins TRBV29-1 to TRBJ2-1; 14 bases are a match to TRBD2. The CDR3 is 16 residues long. Looked up from germline, CDR1 is SQVTM and CDR2 is ANQGSEA. The junction had 8 bases not matched to a gene; V was cut back by 4 bases and J by 6 bases. CDR3 in amino acids: CSVGWTSGRKGNEQFF. The CDR3 DNA reads TGCAGCGTTGGATGGACTAGCGGGAGGAAGGGCAATGAGCAGTTCTTC.

This clonotype has ten or more counts. The chain has TRBV19 and TRBJ2-1; 14 nucleotides match TRBD2. J was trimmed by 1 base and V by 6 bases; bases with no gene match: 5. Germline V gene lookup returns CDR1 LNHDA and CDR2 SQIVND (reference sequence). This CDR3 spans 17 amino acids. CDR3 in amino acids: CASSLTSGRGSYNEQFF. The CDR3 DNA follows: TGTGCCAGTAGCCTGACTAGCGGGAGGGGGTCCTACAATGAGCAGTTCTTC.

There are a few counts of this clonotype. J is TRBJ2-1 and V is TRBV7-6; TRBD2 matches 15 bases. Per the germline V gene, CDR1 is SGHVS and CDR2 is FNYEAQ. The CDR3 is 16 residues long. V gave up 5 bases and J gave up 4 bases; unmatched junction bases: 3. CDR3 coding DNA: TGTGCCAGCAGCGGACTAGCGGGAGGGCTATACAATGAGCAGTTCTTC. Its protein product is CASSGLAGGLYNEQFF.

This clonotype has at least ten counts. The chain is built from TRBV7-2 and TRBJ2-5; D not certain. The germline CDR1 and CDR2 sequences are SGHTA and FQGNSA. The CDR3 is made up of 13 amino acids. V was pared by 1 base and J by 5 bases, with 8 bases between. The chain's CDR3 is CASSLVSGETQYF. CDR3 bases: TGTGCCAGCAGCTTAGTCTCCGGGGAGACCCAGTACTTC.

This clonotype was recorded at least ten times. The rearrangement uses TRBV28 and TRBJ2-7; perhaps TRBD1 as D (6 bases). V lost 1 base and J 3 bases, leaving 10 bases between the germline ends. CDR3 size: 14 residues. Per the germline V gene, CDR1 is MDHEN and CDR2 is SYDVKM. In DNA, the CDR3 is TGTGCCAGCAGTTTATATTCGGGACACTACGAGCAGTACTTC. The encoded protein is CASSLYSGHYEQYF.

This clonotype was picked up many times. V gene TRBV5-8 combines with J gene TRBJ2-1; weak D call: TRBD2 (6 bases). The CDR3 runs 13 residues. Trimming stripped 0 bases from V and 6 bases from J, with 7 bases between. Per the germline V gene, CDR1 is SGHTS and CDR2 is YDEGEE. The CDR3: CASSLEAGNEQFF. In nucleotides, the CDR3 is TGTGCCAGCAGCTTGGAAGCGGGCAATGAGCAGTTCTTC.